These T cell receptor beta chains were read from a single sample in a study of Ad26.COV2.S vaccination and SARS-CoV-2 variants. Data came from immunoSEQ multiplex PCR; TCRdb stores just in-frame clones and leaves some out. The sample consists of 180,000 or so clones, 87% of them appearing once. This material consisted of peripheral blood, taken after recovery from COVID-19. The receptors were sampled from a human donor who had recovered from COVID-19. Both conserved end residues are part of each CDR3. The D gene is left open where the match is weak. Clone size appears in some rows only: once, few, many, or a class for an expanded clone.

D gene	V gene	clone size	J gene	CDR3 DNA	CDR3 protein
.	TRBV7-9	.	TRBJ2-3	TGTGCCAGCAGCCCCATGGAGTCTTACGGTCGGGATACGCAGTATTTT	CASSPMESYGRDTQYF
.	TRBV4-1	.	TRBJ2-5	TGCGCCAGCAGCCAATGGCGGCAAGAGACCCAGTACTTC	CASSQWRQETQYF
.	TRBV21-1	.	TRBJ2-7	TGTGCCAGCAGCAAAGGTCCAGGGAAATACGAGCAGTACTTC	CASSKGPGKYEQYF
.	TRBV27	.	TRBJ2-1	TGTGCCAGCAGTTTCGCCAATGAGCAGTTCTTC	CASSFANEQFF
TRBD1	TRBV19	.	TRBJ2-7	TGTGCCAGTAGTCCCCGGACAGGGGGCTACGAGCAGTACTTC	CASSPRTGGYEQYF
.	TRBV12-3/TRBV12-4	.	TRBJ1-1	TGTGCCAGCGGTCAGTGGGGGCTCGAAGCTTTCTTT	CASGQWGLEAFF
.	TRBV11-3	.	TRBJ2-4	TGTGCCAGCAGCTTGGGGGCTGCCCCTGAGGACATTCAGTACTTC	CASSLGAAPEDIQYF
TRBD1	TRBV9	.	TRBJ2-1	TGTGCCAGCAGCGTTACGGGACAGGGAGCCAGTAATGAGCAGTTCTTC	CASSVTGQGASNEQFF
.	TRBV7-3	.	TRBJ2-1	TGTGCCAGCAGCTTATGGGCGGGGATACCCTACAATGAGCAGTTCTTC	CASSLWAGIPYNEQFF
.	TRBV6-5	.	TRBJ2-7	TGTGCCAGCAGTTACTCGACGGGGTATAGGGCCTACGAGCAGTACTTC	CASSYSTGYRAYEQYF
.	TRBV19	.	TRBJ1-2	TGTGCCAGTAGTGAAGGGTCGGGTGGCTACACCTTC	CASSEGSGGYTF
TRBD1	TRBV5-5	.	TRBJ2-3	TGTGCCAGCAGCCGTGGACAGGGCATAGGCACAGATACGCAGTATTTT	CASSRGQGIGTDTQYF
TRBD1	TRBV29-1	once	TRBJ1-3	TGCAGCGTCCATGACACAGGGGTTGGAGGAAACACCATATATTTT	CSVHDTGVGGNTIYF
.	TRBV7-2	once	TRBJ2-7	TGTGCCAGCAGCTTAGACTACTACGAGCAGTACTTC	CASSLDYYEQYF
TRBD1	TRBV12-3/TRBV12-4	.	TRBJ2-7	TGTGCCAGCAGTCGCGACAGGGGATACGAGCAGTACTTC	CASSRDRGYEQYF
.	TRBV15	.	TRBJ2-7	TGTGCCACCAGCGTAGCGGAGCAGGTTTACGAGCAGTACTTC	CATSVAEQVYEQYF
.	TRBV7-8	.	TRBJ2-3	TGTGCCAGCAGCTTCCTCCTCGCAGATACGCAGTATTTT	CASSFLLADTQYF
TRBD2	TRBV27	few	TRBJ2-7	TGTGCCAGCAGTTTGTCCCCCGGGGGGGTAAGGTCCTACGAGCAGTACTTC	CASSLSPGGVRSYEQYF
.	TRBV6-5	.	TRBJ1-2	TGTGCCAGCAGTTACAATGAGGGTATGGGTGGCTACACCTTC	CASSYNEGMGGYTF
TRBD2	TRBV19	.	TRBJ2-5	TGTGCCAGTAGTGGGACTAGCGGGAGGCCCAACGTAAGGGAGACCCAGTACTTC	CASSGTSGRPNVRETQYF
TRBD1	TRBV15	.	TRBJ1-1	TGTGCCACGGGCACAGGGGAGTTTACGGACACTGAAGCTTTCTTT	CATGTGEFTDTEAFF
TRBD2	TRBV6-1	.	TRBJ2-7	TGTGCCAGCAGTGAAGGGCCGGGACTAGCGCCCTACGAGCAGTACTTC	CASSEGPGLAPYEQYF
.	TRBV7-2	.	TRBJ2-1	TGTGCCAGCAGTTATCTCCACAATGAGCAGTTCTTC	CASSYLHNEQFF
.	TRBV3-1/TRBV3-2	.	TRBJ1-2	TGTGCCAGCAGCCAATCCGACAGCGGGGGGGCAAGTGGCTACACCTTC	CASSQSDSGGASGYTF
TRBD1	TRBV3-1/TRBV3-2	.	TRBJ1-4	TGTGCCAGCAGCCAAGTATCCTCAGGGGGCGAACATGAAAAACTGTTTTTT	CASSQVSSGGEHEKLFF
.	TRBV9	.	TRBJ1-5	TGTGCCAGCAACCCCTCGGGGGGGCCCAATCAGCCCCAGCATTTT	CASNPSGGPNQPQHF
.	TRBV2	.	TRBJ2-5	TGTGCCAGCAGTGAAAGGGACTACCAAGAGACCCAGTACTTC	CASSERDYQETQYF
TRBD1	TRBV27	.	TRBJ2-7	TGTGCCAGCAGTTACAGGGGGAGCTCCTACGAGCAGTACTTC	CASSYRGSSYEQYF
TRBD2	TRBV18	.	TRBJ2-1	TGTGCCAGCTCACATAGCGGGAGGGGGAATGAGCAGTTCTTC	CASSHSGRGNEQFF
.	TRBV7-3	.	TRBJ2-1	TGTGCCAGCAGCCGGGGACGCAACAATGAGCAGTTCTTC	CASSRGRNNEQFF
TRBD1	TRBV28	many	TRBJ1-2	TGTGCCAGCAGTTTGCCCCAGGGGGTACCCTATGGCTACACCTTC	CASSLPQGVPYGYTF
.	TRBV5-1	.	TRBJ2-1	TGCGCCAGCAGCTTGGATGCGGCTCACAATGAGCAGTTCTTC	CASSLDAAHNEQFF
.	TRBV11-3	.	TRBJ2-2	TGTGCCAGCAGCTTTAGTCGCTTCTCGAACACCGGGGAGCTGTTTTTT	CASSFSRFSNTGELFF
.	TRBV5-1	.	TRBJ1-5	TGCGCCAGCAGCTTGGATAATTCGCGGAGCAATCAGCCCCAGCATTTT	CASSLDNSRSNQPQHF
.	TRBV27	.	TRBJ1-5	TGTGCCAGCGGGAAGGGGGAAATGGCTCAGCCCCAGCATTTT	CASGKGEMAQPQHF
TRBD2	TRBV9	.	TRBJ2-2	TGTGCCAGCAGCCCCGCTAGCGGGATAACCACCGGGGAGCTGTTTTTT	CASSPASGITTGELFF
.	TRBV9	.	TRBJ1-2	TGTGCCAGCAGTTCTGACATAAAGGGCTACACCTTC	CASSSDIKGYTF
TRBD2	TRBV4-1	once	TRBJ2-7	TGCGCCAGCAGCCAGGTGGGGACTAGCGGGGCCAAGGAGCAGTACTTC	CASSQVGTSGAKEQYF
.	TRBV28	.	TRBJ2-5	TGTGCCAGCAGTTCACCAGGGGTCTTGCGAGAGACCCAGTACTTC	CASSSPGVLRETQYF
.	TRBV12-3/TRBV12-4	.	TRBJ2-7	TGTGCCAGCACCGCCGACTATTACGAGCAGTACTTC	CASTADYYEQYF
.	TRBV30	once	TRBJ1-4	TGTGCCTGGAGTGTACGGGGGGGGGCTAATGAAAAACTGTTTTTT	CAWSVRGGANEKLFF
.	TRBV5-4	.	TRBJ2-7	TGTGCCAGCAGCTTGGGGGGCAGGGCGTACGAGCAGTACTTC	CASSLGGRAYEQYF
.	TRBV7-9	.	TRBJ1-2	TGTGCCAGCAGCTTAGAGGGCCTCCGGGGCTACACCTTC	CASSLEGLRGYTF
.	TRBV6-4	.	TRBJ2-1	TGTGCCAGCAGTCCTGAGGGGGTCCCCTACAATGAGCAGTTCTTC	CASSPEGVPYNEQFF
.	TRBV9	.	TRBJ2-6	TGTGCCAGCAGCCCCATCACCTCTGGGGCCAACGTCCTGACTTTC	CASSPITSGANVLTF
TRBD2	TRBV18	.	TRBJ2-2	TGTGCCAGCTCACCCTCGGGAGGTCCGAGCACCGGGGAGCTGTTTTTT	CASSPSGGPSTGELFF
.	TRBV18	.	TRBJ1-2	TGTGCCAGCTCACCACGGCAAGCTAACTATGGCTACACCTTC	CASSPRQANYGYTF
TRBD2	TRBV3-1/TRBV3-2	.	TRBJ2-1	TGTGCCAGCAGTAAAAGCGGGGGACGTTACAATGAGCAGTTCTTC	CASSKSGGRYNEQFF
TRBD2	TRBV27	.	TRBJ2-1	TGTGCCAGCAGTTTAAACCCTAGCGGCCTCTCCTACAATGAGCAGTTCTTC	CASSLNPSGLSYNEQFF